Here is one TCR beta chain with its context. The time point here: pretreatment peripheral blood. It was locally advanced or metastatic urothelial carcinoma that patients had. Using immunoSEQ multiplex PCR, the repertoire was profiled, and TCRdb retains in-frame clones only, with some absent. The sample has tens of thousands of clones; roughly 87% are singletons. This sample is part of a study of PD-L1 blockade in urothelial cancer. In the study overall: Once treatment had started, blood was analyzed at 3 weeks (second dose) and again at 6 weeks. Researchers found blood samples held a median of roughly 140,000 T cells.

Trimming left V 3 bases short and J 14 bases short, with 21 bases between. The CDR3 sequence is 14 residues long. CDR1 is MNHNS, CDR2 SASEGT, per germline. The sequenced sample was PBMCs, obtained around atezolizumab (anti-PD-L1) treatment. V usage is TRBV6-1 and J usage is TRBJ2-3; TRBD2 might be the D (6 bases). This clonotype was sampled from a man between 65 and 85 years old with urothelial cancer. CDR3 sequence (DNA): TGTGCCAGCAGTGACCCGGGACTCCACAGATACGCGTATTTT. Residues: CASSDPGLHRYAYF.